The 32 T cell receptor beta chains in this list originate from one sample, sequenced in a study of PD-1 blockade in classical Hodgkin lymphoma. TCRdb's copy holds only in-frame clones and misses some; the assay was immunoSEQ multiplex PCR. The sample has 20,000 to 25,000 clones, 68% seen once. Each patient's relapse followed autologous stem cell transplantation, and brentuximab vedotin exposure varied. Specimen: peripheral blood mononuclear cells (PBMCs), collected at baseline. The receptors shown here come from a human donor with classical Hodgkin lymphoma.

The V and J genes are TRBV6-6 and TRBJ1-1; 8 bases map to TRBD1. V dropped 2 bases and J dropped 2; count of bases not matched to a gene: 4. The CDR3 spans 15 residues. From germline, CDR1 is MNHNY and CDR2 SVGAGI (reference sequence). The CDR3 protein is CASSYPQGGNTEAFF. The CDR3 region has the DNA TGTGCCAGCAGTTACCCACAGGGGGGCAACACTGAAGCTTTCTTT.

The chain uses TRBV5-1 and TRBJ2-5; D not resolved. V was clipped by 0 bases and J by 4 bases, with 13 bases between them. CDR3 size: 15 residues. CDR1 and CDR2 (germline): SGHRS, YFSETQ. CDR3 DNA: TGCGCCAGCAGCTTGGCATTGTCGATCAGAGAGACCCAGTACTTC. Protein product: CASSLALSIRETQYF.

The rearrangement uses TRBV10-3 and TRBJ1-5; weak D call: TRBD1 (5 bases). CDR3 length: 14 residues. The germline V gene encodes CDR1 ENHRY and CDR2 SYGVKD. The V gene lost 3 bases and the J gene lost 4 bases, with 10 bases spanning the gap. The CDR3 nucleotides read TGTGCCATCAGTGAAGGGGATCGTAATCAGCCCCAGCATTTT. It is translated as CAISEGDRNQPQHF.

The CDR3 DNA reads TGTGCCAGCAGCGTCGGTAGCGGGGCCGTCTGGGAGCAGTACTTC. Protein product: CASSVGSGAVWEQYF. The chain recombines TRBV9 with TRBJ2-7; 8 bases match TRBD2. The CDR3 runs 15 residues. V was pared by 2 bases and J by 7 bases, with 11 bases of the junction left unmatched. The V gene's germline CDR1 is SGDLS and CDR2 YYNGEE. The full variable domain, with the rest looked up from reference TRBV9 and TRBJ2-7, is DSGVTQTPKHLITATGQRVTLRCSPRSGDLSVYWYQQSLDQGLQFLIQYYNGEERAKGNILERFSAQQFPDLHSELNLSSLELGDSALYFCASSVGSGAVWEQYFGPGTRLTVT.

The chain joins TRBV6-5 to TRBJ2-1, with 10 bases identical to TRBD1. V lost 6 bases, J lost 6 bases, and 8 bases stayed unmatched. CDR3 size: 15 residues. CDR1 and CDR2 (germline): MNHEY, SVGAGI. This CDR3 reads CASSHRDRGVNEQFF. The CDR3 coding sequence is TGTGCCAGCAGCCACCGGGACAGGGGTGTCAATGAGCAGTTCTTC.

The chain recombines TRBV7-2 with TRBJ2-5, with 7 bases lining up with TRBD2. Per the germline V gene, CDR1 is SGHTA and CDR2 is FQGNSA. The CDR3 length is 16 residues. V trimming: 5 bases; J trimming: 9 bases; junction bases outside the gene matches: 18. CDR3 nucleotides: TGTGCCAGCAGCACCCCCTTCGAGGCGGGGGTGGGTTCCCAGTACTTC. This sequence encodes CASSTPFEAGVGSQYF.

The chain combines TRBV5-1 with TRBJ1-5; 8 bases are a match to TRBD1. The V gene end was trimmed by 7 bases and the J gene end by 4 bases; junction bases not matched to a gene: 10. The V gene's germline CDR1 is SGHRS and CDR2 YFSETQ. This CDR3 comprises 15 residues. CDR3 DNA: TGCGCCAGCTCCAGAGGGACAGGTATTAATCAGCCCCAGCATTTT. It encodes CASSRGTGINQPQHF.

The chain uses TRBV14 and TRBJ2-7, with 9 bases that match TRBD1. J was trimmed by 6 bases and V by 1 base; bases with no gene match: 7. Germline CDR1 SGHDN, CDR2 FVKESK. This CDR3 comprises 15 residues. The CDR3 DNA reads as TGTGCCAGCAGCCAAGTTTACACAGGGGGCAGCGAGCAGTACTTC. Amino acids: CASSQVYTGGSEQYF.

The chain carries TRBV5-1 and TRBJ1-3; D gene uncertain. This CDR3 contains 15 residues. Trimming removed 1 base at V and 0 bases at J, with 8 bases between. The germline gives CDR1 SGHRS, CDR2 YFSETQ. The CDR3, as DNA: TGCGCCAGCAGCTTGCGCTCTGACTCTGGAAACACCATATATTTT. Its protein product is CASSLRSDSGNTIYF.

The chain is built from TRBV30 and TRBJ1-5; 8 positions agree with TRBD1. CDR3 length: 13 amino acids. V shed 7 bases and J 6 bases; nucleotides not matched to a gene: 8. CDR1 and CDR2 from the germline V gene are GTSNPN and SVGIG (reference sequence). The CDR3 spells CASGGQAGQPQHF. In DNA form, the CDR3 reads TGTGCCTCGGGGGGACAGGCAGGTCAGCCCCAGCATTTT.

The J gene is TRBJ2-5, the V gene TRBV25-1; D is unclear. Germline V CDR1 and CDR2: MGHDK, SYGVNS. This CDR3 has 15 amino acids. V lost 2 bases, J lost 0 bases, and 10 bases lay in between. In DNA form, the CDR3 reads TGTGCCAGCAGTGAACCTGTTCTAGACCAAGAGACCCAGTACTTC. Translated: CASSEPVLDQETQYF.

Only one count was recorded for this clone. This chain connects TRBV5-6 to TRBJ2-5; the match to TRBD2 covers 12 bases. From germline, CDR1 is SGHDT and CDR2 YYEEEE. There are 16 residues in the CDR3. Trimming removed 4 bases from V and 1 base from J; junction bases left unmatched: 5. CDR3 loop: CASSLGLAGRQETQYF. The CDR3 nucleotides read TGTGCCAGCAGCCTTGGACTAGCGGGACGCCAAGAGACCCAGTACTTC.

The chain recombines TRBV14 with TRBJ2-4; D may be TRBD1 or TRBD2 (5 bases each). Deletions cut 0 bases from V and 15 bases from J, with 15 bases between. Germline V gene data show CDR1 as SGHDN and CDR2 as FVKESK. The CDR3 length is 13 residues. The CDR3 coding sequence is TGTGCCAGCAGCCAAGATTCCGGGACCCCGGGGTACTTC. This translates into CASSQDSGTPGYF.

This chain uses TRBV18 with TRBJ2-5, with 7 positions matching TRBD1. V shed 3 bases, J shed 5 bases, and the junction held 9 bases outside the gene matches. Germline CDR1 KGHSH, CDR2 LQKENI. This CDR3 region has 15 residues. For the CDR3, the DNA is TGTGCCAGCTCACCCATCCCGGGACAGAAGGAGACCCAGTACTTC. The encoded protein is CASSPIPGQKETQYF.

J is TRBJ2-1 and V is TRBV30, with a weak D call TRBD2 (7 bases). Germline CDR1 GTSNPN, CDR2 SVGIG (reference sequence). V lost 2 bases to trimming and J lost 9 bases, with 20 bases between them. The CDR3 runs 15 residues. The CDR3 nucleotides read TGTGCCTGGAGTCAAGGGGGACTACTAGGAACTGAGCAGTTCTTC. This encodes CAWSQGGLLGTEQFF.

The CDR3 sequence is CASSELTRGPTGNTIYF. For the CDR3, the DNA is TGTGCCAGCTCAGAGTTAACCAGGGGGCCAACTGGAAACACCATATATTTT. The rearrangement uses TRBV18 and TRBJ1-3; 8 bases match TRBD1. The CDR3 runs to 17 residues. Trimming cost V 5 bases and J 2 bases; bases outside gene matches: 11. Germline loops: CDR1 KGHSH, CDR2 LQKENI.

The chain has TRBV30 and TRBJ2-5, with TRBD1 as a possible D gene (6 bases). CDR3 length: 15 residues. Deletions cut 2 bases from V and 5 bases from J, with 18 bases between. CDR1 and CDR2 (germline): GTSNPN, SVGIG (reference sequence). CDR3 coding DNA: TGTGCCTGGAGTATCGAACAGGGATTTAGGGAGACCCAGTACTTC. Amino acids: CAWSIEQGFRETQYF.

The rearrangement uses TRBV6-5 and TRBJ2-7; maybe TRBD1 (6 bases). Germline V gives CDR1 MNHEY, CDR2 SVGAGI. This CDR3 spans 14 amino acids. V was shortened by 0 bases and J by 2 bases, with 8 bases between the two germline ends. The CDR3 region is CASSYSAGAYEQYF. CDR3 bases: TGTGCCAGCAGTTACTCGGCAGGGGCCTACGAGCAGTACTTC.

The rearrangement links TRBV10-3 to TRBJ1-2; tentatively, D is TRBD1 (6 bases). The V gene's germline CDR1 is ENHRY and CDR2 SYGVKD. With 5 bases removed from V and 6 bases from J, the gap between germline ends came to 13 bases. The CDR3 has 13 amino acids. Here the CDR3 DNA reads TGTGCCATCAGTCCTCGGGGGGCTCATGGCTACACCTTC. It codes for CAISPRGAHGYTF.

V gene TRBV4-3 combines with J gene TRBJ2-7; TRBD2 matches at 11 bases. CDR1 is LGHNA, CDR2 YSLEER, per germline. The CDR3 extends over 19 amino acids. V lost 4 bases, J lost 3 bases, and 17 bases stayed unmatched. CDR3 DNA sequence: TGCGCCAGCAGCCCCCGAACCACTAGCGGGAGTCTGGTTTGCTACGAGCAGTACTTC. It is translated as CASSPRTTSGSLVCYEQYF.

The chain recombines TRBV10-1 with TRBJ2-7; D remains ambiguous. The germline V gene encodes CDR1 WNHNN and CDR2 SYGVQD (reference sequence). The ends were cut back, 10 bases at V and 0 bases at J, with 16 bases in the middle. This CDR3 is 14 amino acids long. The CDR3 is CATSAGRSSYEQYF. The CDR3 region has the DNA TGCGCCACCAGCGCAGGCAGGAGCTCCTACGAGCAGTACTTC.

This clone was detected once. This chain uses TRBV6-6 with TRBJ2-7; perhaps TRBD2 as D (6 bases). This CDR3 region has 14 residues. Trimming shortened V by 4 bases and J by 5 bases, and 15 bases separated the two germline ends. The germline V gene encodes CDR1 MNHNY and CDR2 SVGAGI (reference sequence). Written as DNA, the CDR3 is TGTGCCAGCAGTTTAGACTCATCTAGCGACGAGCAGTACTTC. This encodes CASSLDSSSDEQYF.

CDR3 amino acids: CASNRPPGAGTEAFF. CDR3 sequence (DNA): TGTGCCAGCAACCGACCCCCGGGGGCCGGGACTGAAGCTTTCTTT. The J gene is TRBJ1-1, the V gene TRBV6-5; weak D call: TRBD1 (6 bases). Per germline, CDR1 MNHEY and CDR2 SVGAGI. The germline V and J ends were trimmed by 7 bases and 5 bases, with 20 bases remaining between them. The CDR3 has 15 residues.

The rearrangement joins TRBV28 to TRBJ1-5, with TRBD1 matching over 7 bases. Germline values: CDR1 MDHEN, CDR2 SYDVKM. Trimming removed 4 bases from V and 3 bases from J; junction bases left unmatched: 9. The CDR3 contains 16 residues. The CDR3 nucleotides read TGTGCCAGCAGTTATGCCGACAGGGCCTACAATCAGCCCCAGCATTTT. Amino acid sequence: CASSYADRAYNQPQHF. Based on the CDR3 plus reference TRBV28 and TRBJ1-5, the full variable domain is DVKVTQSSRYLVKRTGEKVFLECVQDMDHENMFWYRQDPGLGLRLIYFSYDVKMKEKGDIPEGYSVSREKKERFSLILESASTNQTSMYLCASSYADRAYNQPQHFGDGTRLSIL.

The chain is built from TRBV19 and TRBJ2-4; D not certain. The germline V gene has CDR1 LNHDA and CDR2 SQIVND (reference sequence). V lost 0 bases and J 7 bases, leaving 16 bases between the germline ends. This CDR3 has 16 amino acids. CDR3 amino acids: CASSIDLGLSANIQYF. The CDR3 DNA sequence: TGTGCCAGTAGTATAGATCTGGGTTTGAGCGCGAACATTCAGTACTTC. Together with reference TRBV19 and TRBJ2-4, the CDR3 gives the full variable domain: DGGITQSPKYLFRKEGQNVTLSCEQNLNHDAMYWYRQDPGQGLRLIYYSQIVNDFQKGDIAEGYSVSREKKESFPLTVTSAQKNPTAFYLCASSIDLGLSANIQYFGAGTRLSVL.

The genes are TRBV23-1 and TRBJ2-1; possible D gene TRBD2, 6 bases. TRBV23-1 carries the ORF label, with uncertain function. V lost 0 bases and J lost 0, with 15 bases in between. This CDR3 contains 18 residues. CDR3: CASSQSGAGHSSYNEQFF. In DNA form, the CDR3 reads TGCGCCAGCAGTCAATCCGGCGCGGGGCACAGCTCCTACAATGAGCAGTTCTTC.

V usage is TRBV29-1 and J usage is TRBJ2-1; the match to TRBD1 covers 7 bases. The CDR3 covers 15 residues. Looked up from germline, CDR1 is SQVTM and CDR2 is ANQGSEA. V lost 3 bases and J lost 12; bases outside the gene matches: 17. CDR3 nucleotide sequence: TGCAGCGTTGATTCCACGGGACAGACGCTAAGGCGGCAGTTCTTC. Its translation: CSVDSTGQTLRRQFF.

This chain joins TRBV2 and TRBJ2-4; D is ambiguous. CDR3 length: 12 amino acids. The V gene lost 6 bases and the J gene lost 3 bases, with 6 bases spanning the gap. Germline V gene lookup returns CDR1 SNHLY and CDR2 FYNNEI. The CDR3 nucleotides read TGTGCCAGCAGGGCGGTCAAAAACATTCAGTACTTC. Translation gives CASRAVKNIQYF.

CDR3 sequence (DNA): TGCGCCAGCAGCTACGGACAGGGAACCTACTCTAGCACAGATACGCAGTATTTT. This encodes CASSYGQGTYSSTDTQYF. V gene TRBV5-1 combines with J gene TRBJ2-3, with TRBD1 identical over 8 bases. CDR3 length: 18 residues. From germline, CDR1 is SGHRS and CDR2 YFSETQ. Trimming took 3 bases from V and 0 from J; bases not matched to a gene: 12.

The rearrangement joins TRBV30 to TRBJ2-3; 16 bases line up with TRBD2. CDR1 GTSNPN and CDR2 SVGIG come from the germline V gene (reference sequence). The CDR3 is 17 residues long. V lost 2 bases, J lost 2 bases, and 4 bases stayed unmatched. The CDR3 spells CAWSRGLAGGPTDTQYF. CDR3 DNA: TGTGCCTGGAGTCGGGGACTAGCGGGAGGGCCCACAGATACGCAGTATTTT. The variable domain in full, with the rest retrieved from reference TRBV30 and TRBJ2-3, is SQTIHQWPATLVQPVGSPLSLECTVEGTSNPNLYWYRQAAGRGLQLLFYSVGIGQISSEVPQNLSASRPQDRQFILSSKKLLLSDSGFYLCAWSRGLAGGPTDTQYFGPGTRLTVL.

This clone came up a few times. The rearrangement uses TRBV19 and TRBJ1-4; TRBD1 agrees at 9 bases. This CDR3 region has 16 residues. Trimming removed 5 bases from V and 3 bases from J; junction bases left unmatched: 7. Germline-derived CDR1 and CDR2 are LNHDA and SQIVND (reference sequence). The CDR3 is CASSQTGQGANEKLFF. The CDR3 DNA sequence: TGTGCCAGTAGTCAAACGGGACAGGGTGCTAATGAAAAACTGTTTTTT.

The chain couples TRBV11-3 to TRBJ2-5; 8 positions match TRBD1. V dropped 5 bases and J dropped 1; count of bases not matched to a gene: 3. Germline CDR1 is SGHNT and CDR2 is YENEEA. This CDR3 is 14 amino acids long. The CDR3 loop reads CASSPTGAQETQYF. The CDR3 DNA sequence: TGTGCCAGCAGCCCGACAGGGGCCCAAGAGACCCAGTACTTC.